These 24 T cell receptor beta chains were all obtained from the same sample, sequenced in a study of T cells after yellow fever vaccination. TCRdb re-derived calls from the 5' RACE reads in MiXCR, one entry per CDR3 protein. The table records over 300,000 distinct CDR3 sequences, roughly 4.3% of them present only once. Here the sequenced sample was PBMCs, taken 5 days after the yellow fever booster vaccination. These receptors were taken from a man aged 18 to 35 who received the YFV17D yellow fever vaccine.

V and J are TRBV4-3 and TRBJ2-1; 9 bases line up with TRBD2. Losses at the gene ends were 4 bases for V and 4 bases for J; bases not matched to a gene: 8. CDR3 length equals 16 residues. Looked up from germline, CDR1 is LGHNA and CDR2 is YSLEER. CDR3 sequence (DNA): TGCGCCAGCAGCCGAGACTGGCGGGGGGGTTACAATGAGCAGTTCTTC. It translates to CASSRDWRGGYNEQFF.

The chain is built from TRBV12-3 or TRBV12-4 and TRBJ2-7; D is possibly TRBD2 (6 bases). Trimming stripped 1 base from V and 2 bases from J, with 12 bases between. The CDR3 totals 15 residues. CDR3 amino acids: CASSLGGGAPYEQYF. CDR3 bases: TGTGCCAGCAGTTTAGGGGGCGGGGCCCCCTACGAGCAGTACTTC.

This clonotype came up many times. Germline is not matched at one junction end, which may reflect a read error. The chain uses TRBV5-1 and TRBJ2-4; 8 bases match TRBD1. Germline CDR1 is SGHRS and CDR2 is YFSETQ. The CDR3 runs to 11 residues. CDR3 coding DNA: TGCGCCAGGAGACCGGGACAGGCCCTCGTCTTC. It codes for CARRPGQALVF. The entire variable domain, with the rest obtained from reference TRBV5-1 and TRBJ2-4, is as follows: KAGVTQTPRYLIKTRGQQVTLSCSPISGHRSVSWYQQTPGQGLQFLFEYFSETQRNKGNFPGRFSGRQFSNSRSEMNVSTLELGDSALYLCARRPGQALVFGAGTRLSVL.

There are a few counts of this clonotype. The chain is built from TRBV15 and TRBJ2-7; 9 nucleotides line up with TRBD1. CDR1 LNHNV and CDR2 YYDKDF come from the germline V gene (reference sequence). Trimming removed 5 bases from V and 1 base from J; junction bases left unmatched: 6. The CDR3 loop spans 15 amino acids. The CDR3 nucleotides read TGTGCCACCAGCGGCGACAGGGGGAAGTCCTACGAGCAGTACTTC. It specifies CATSGDRGKSYEQYF.

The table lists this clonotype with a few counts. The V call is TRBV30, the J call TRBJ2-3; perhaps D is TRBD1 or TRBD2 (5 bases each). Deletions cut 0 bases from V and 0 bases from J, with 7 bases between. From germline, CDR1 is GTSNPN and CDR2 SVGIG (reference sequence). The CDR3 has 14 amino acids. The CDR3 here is CAWSVGPSTDTQYF. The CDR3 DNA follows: TGTGCCTGGAGTGTGGGACCCAGCACAGATACGCAGTATTTT.

CDR3 coding DNA: TGCAGTGCTAGAAGGGCAGGGGGATGGTGGGGCAATCAGCCCCAGCATTTT. Amino acid sequence: CSARRAGGWWGNQPQHF. The rearrangement uses TRBV20-1 and TRBJ1-5; 7 nucleotides align to TRBD1. Germline V gene sequence: CDR1 DFQATT, CDR2 SNEGSKA (reference sequence). This CDR3 contains 17 residues. Trimming at V came to 2 bases and at J to 2 bases, leaving 12 bases not matched to a gene.

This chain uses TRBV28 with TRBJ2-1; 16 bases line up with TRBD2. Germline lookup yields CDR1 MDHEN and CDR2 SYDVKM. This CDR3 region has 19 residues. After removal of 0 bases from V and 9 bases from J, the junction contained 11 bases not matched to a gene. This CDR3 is CASSLWLGLAGGQDAEQFF. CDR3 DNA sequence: TGTGCCAGCAGTTTATGGCTGGGACTAGCGGGGGGGCAGGATGCTGAGCAGTTCTTC.

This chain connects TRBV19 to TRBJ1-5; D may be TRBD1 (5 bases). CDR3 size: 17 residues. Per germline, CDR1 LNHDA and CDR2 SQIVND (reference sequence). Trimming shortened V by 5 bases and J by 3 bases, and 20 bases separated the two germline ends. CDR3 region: CASSARHTGPDNQPQHF. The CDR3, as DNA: TGTGCCAGTAGTGCCCGCCACACAGGACCGGACAATCAGCCCCAGCATTTT.

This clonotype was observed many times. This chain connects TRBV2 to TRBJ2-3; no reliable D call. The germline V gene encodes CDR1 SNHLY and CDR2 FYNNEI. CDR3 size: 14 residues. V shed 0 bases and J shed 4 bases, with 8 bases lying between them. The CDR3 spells CASSEARRPDTQYF. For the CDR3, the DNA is TGTGCCAGCAGTGAAGCGCGCAGGCCAGATACGCAGTATTTT.

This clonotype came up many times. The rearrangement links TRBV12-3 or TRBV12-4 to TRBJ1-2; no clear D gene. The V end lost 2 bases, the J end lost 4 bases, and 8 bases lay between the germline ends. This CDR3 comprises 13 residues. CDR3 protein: CASSLLAGYGYTF. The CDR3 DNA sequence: TGTGCCAGCAGTTTACTGGCTGGCTATGGCTACACCTTC.

Written as DNA, the CDR3 is TGTGCCAGCAGCCTCCCCGGTTGGGATCGAGGGTACACTGAAGCTTTCTTT. Protein product: CASSLPGWDRGYTEAFF. The chain is built from TRBV5-8 and TRBJ1-1, with unresolved D. Germline V gives CDR1 SGHTS, CDR2 YDEGEE. V was cut by 4 bases and J by 3 bases, with 22 bases left in between. This CDR3 has 17 residues.

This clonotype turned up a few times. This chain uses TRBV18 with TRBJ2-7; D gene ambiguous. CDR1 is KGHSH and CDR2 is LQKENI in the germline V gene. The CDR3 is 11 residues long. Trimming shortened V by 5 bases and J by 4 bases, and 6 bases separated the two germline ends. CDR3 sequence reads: CASSKSYEQYF. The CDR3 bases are TGTGCCAGCTCAAAAAGTTACGAGCAGTACTTC.

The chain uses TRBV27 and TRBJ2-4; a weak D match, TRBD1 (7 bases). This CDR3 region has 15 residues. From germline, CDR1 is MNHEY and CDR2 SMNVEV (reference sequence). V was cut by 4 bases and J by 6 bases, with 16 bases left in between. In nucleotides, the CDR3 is TGTGCCAGCAGTTCCGGGGCAGGGGGGAGAAACATTCAGTACTTC. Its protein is CASSSGAGGRNIQYF.

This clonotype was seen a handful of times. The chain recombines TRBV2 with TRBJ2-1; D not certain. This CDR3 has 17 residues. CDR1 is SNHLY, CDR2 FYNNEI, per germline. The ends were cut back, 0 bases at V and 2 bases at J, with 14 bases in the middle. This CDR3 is CASSEASIHLPYNEQFF. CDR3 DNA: TGTGCCAGCAGTGAAGCGTCCATACACCTTCCCTACAATGAGCAGTTCTTC.

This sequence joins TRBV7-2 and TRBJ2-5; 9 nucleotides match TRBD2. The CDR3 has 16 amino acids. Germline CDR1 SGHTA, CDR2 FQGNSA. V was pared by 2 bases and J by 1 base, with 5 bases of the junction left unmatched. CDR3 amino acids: CASSLWSSGAQETQYF. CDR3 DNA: TGTGCCAGCAGCTTATGGTCTAGCGGGGCCCAAGAGACCCAGTACTTC.

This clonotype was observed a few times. The chain's CDR3 is CAISDSRAGGTEAFF. CDR3 DNA: TGTGCCATCAGTGATAGCCGCGCAGGGGGCACTGAAGCTTTCTTT. The V gene is TRBV10-3, the J gene TRBJ1-1; 7 nucleotides line up with TRBD1. V gave up 3 bases and J gave up 4 bases; unmatched junction bases: 8. This CDR3 has 15 amino acids. Germline V gene lookup returns CDR1 ENHRY and CDR2 SYGVKD.

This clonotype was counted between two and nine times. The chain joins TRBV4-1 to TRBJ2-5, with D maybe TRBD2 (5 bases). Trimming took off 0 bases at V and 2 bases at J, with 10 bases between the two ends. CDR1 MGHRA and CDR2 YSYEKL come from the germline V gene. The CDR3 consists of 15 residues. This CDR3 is CASSQDRRPQETQYF. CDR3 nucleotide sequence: TGCGCCAGCAGCCAAGATAGGAGGCCTCAAGAGACCCAGTACTTC.

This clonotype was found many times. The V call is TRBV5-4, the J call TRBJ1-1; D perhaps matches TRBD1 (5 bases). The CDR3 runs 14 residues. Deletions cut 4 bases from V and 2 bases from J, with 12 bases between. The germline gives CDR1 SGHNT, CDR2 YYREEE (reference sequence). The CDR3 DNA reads TGTGCCAGCAGCCGACCGGACACAAACACTGAAGCTTTCTTT. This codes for CASSRPDTNTEAFF. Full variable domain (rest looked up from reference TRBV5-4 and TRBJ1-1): ETGVTQSPTHLIKTRGQQVTLRCSSQSGHNTVSWYQQALGQGPQFIFQYYREEENGRGNFPPRFSGLQFPNYSSELNVNALELDDSALYLCASSRPDTNTEAFFGQGTRLTVV.

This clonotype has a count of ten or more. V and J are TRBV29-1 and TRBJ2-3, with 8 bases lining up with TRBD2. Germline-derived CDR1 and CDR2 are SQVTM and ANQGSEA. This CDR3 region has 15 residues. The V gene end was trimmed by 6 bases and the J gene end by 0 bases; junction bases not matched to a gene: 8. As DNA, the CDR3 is TGCAGCGTGCCCCGGGGGGGGCTTAGCACAGATACGCAGTATTTT. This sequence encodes CSVPRGGLSTDTQYF.

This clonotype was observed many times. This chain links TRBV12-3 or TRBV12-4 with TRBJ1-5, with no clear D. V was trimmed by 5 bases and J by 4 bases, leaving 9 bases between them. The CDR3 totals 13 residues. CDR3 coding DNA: TGTGCCAGCAGTATAACGGGGAATCAGCCCCAGCATTTT. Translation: CASSITGNQPQHF.

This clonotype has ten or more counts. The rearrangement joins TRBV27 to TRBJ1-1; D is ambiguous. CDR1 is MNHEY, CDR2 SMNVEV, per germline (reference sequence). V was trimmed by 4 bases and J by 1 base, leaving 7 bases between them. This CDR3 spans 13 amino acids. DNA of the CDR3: TGTGCCAGCAGTTACCTGGGGAACACTGAAGCTTTCTTT. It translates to CASSYLGNTEAFF.

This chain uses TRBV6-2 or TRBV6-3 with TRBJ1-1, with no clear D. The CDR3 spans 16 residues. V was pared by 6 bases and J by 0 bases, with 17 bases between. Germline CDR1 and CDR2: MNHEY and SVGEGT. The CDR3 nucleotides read TGTGCCAGCAGCCTAGACGGAGGCTACATGAACACTGAAGCTTTCTTT. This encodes CASSLDGGYMNTEAFF.

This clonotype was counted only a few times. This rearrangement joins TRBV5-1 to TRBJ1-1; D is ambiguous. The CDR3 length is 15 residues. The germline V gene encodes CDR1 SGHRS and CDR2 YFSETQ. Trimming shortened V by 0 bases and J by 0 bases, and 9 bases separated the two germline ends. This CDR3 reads CASSLASAMNTEAFF. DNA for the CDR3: TGCGCCAGCAGCTTGGCCTCTGCAATGAACACTGAAGCTTTCTTT.

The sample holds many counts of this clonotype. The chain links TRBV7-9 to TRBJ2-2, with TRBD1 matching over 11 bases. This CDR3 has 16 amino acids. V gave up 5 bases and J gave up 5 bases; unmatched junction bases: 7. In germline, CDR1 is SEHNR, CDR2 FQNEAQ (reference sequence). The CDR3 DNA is TGTGCCAGCAGCCCCTTCCGGGACAGGGGGACCGGGGAGCTGTTTTTT. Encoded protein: CASSPFRDRGTGELFF.